The subject of this entry is one T cell receptor (beta chain). The target antigen is unknown. Splitting of CD4+ cells produced CD45RA+ naive and CD45RA-negative memory subsets. Measured with immunoSEQ multiplex PCR; TCRdb has only the in-frame clones, and not every one. The repertoire holds about 1.5 million clones, with around 97% as singletons. This specimen belongs to a study of shared clonotypes between healthy human individuals. For the study at large: Those who served as donors were a couple of women and a few men between the ages of 18 and 49.

Study results and limitations: Having only a few donors restricted how much genetic and exposure-history diversity was captured. It was the non-shared clonotypes that had lower generation probabilities than clonotypes shared by all four donors.

CDR3 length: 16 amino acids. Trimming took 3 bases from V and 3 from J, leaving 15 bases between them. Germline V gene sequence: CDR1 MDHEN, CDR2 SYDVKM. This rearrangement joins TRBV28 to TRBJ2-1, with unresolved D. The sample comprised naive CD4+ T cells sorted from blood. Subset denoted: CD45RA+ positively selected. This TCR was recovered from a man aged 25 to 45 in good health. CDR3 bases: TGTGCCAGCAGTTTTTTAGGCGGACCCCGCTACAATGAGCAGTTCTTC. Its protein is CASSFLGGPRYNEQFF.